Below, 23 T cell receptor beta chains from the same sample are listed, as sequenced in a study of CD8+CD57+ T cells in acquired aplastic anemia. Researchers used genomic DNA as the template to profile TCR beta VDJ and CDR3. In TCRdb, the reads were re-called with MiXCR into one record per CDR3 protein. There are around 250,000 distinct CDR3 sequences in the sample; around 60% occur only once, and less than 9.5% lies in the top ten. Material: sorted CD4+, CD8+, or CD8+CD57+ T cells (not recorded which) from PBMCs. Receptors originate from a human donor with severe aplastic anemia or a healthy control (not recorded which).

V and J are TRBV6-5 and TRBJ2-7, with 7 positions matching TRBD2. Losses at the gene ends were 0 bases for V and 0 bases for J; bases not matched to a gene: 5. The CDR3 runs to 16 residues. CDR1 is MNHEY and CDR2 is SVGAGI in the germline V gene. The CDR3 is CASSYSSGASSYEQYF. In DNA form, the CDR3 reads TGTGCCAGCAGTTACTCGAGCGGGGCGAGCTCCTACGAGCAGTACTTC.

V and J are TRBV7-2 and TRBJ2-5; 7 nucleotides agree with TRBD1. J gave up 4 bases and V 5 bases, and 7 bases lay outside the gene matches. CDR3 length: 14 residues. The germline V gene has CDR1 SGHTA and CDR2 FQGNSA. The CDR3 DNA reads TGTGCCAGCAGCACCCAGGGGGAAGGAGAGACCCAGTACTTC. Encoded protein: CASSTQGEGETQYF.

The V gene is TRBV29-1, the J gene TRBJ1-2, with TRBD1 as a possible D gene (6 bases). Trimming removed 8 bases from V and 6 bases from J, with 19 bases in between. The CDR3 contains 13 residues. The V gene's germline CDR1 is SQVTM and CDR2 ANQGSEA. The CDR3 sequence: CSHTEGGMDGYTF. The CDR3 DNA reads as TGCAGCCACACAGAAGGGGGGATGGATGGCTACACCTTC.

In its sample, this clonotype was seen many times. CDR3 in amino acids: CASSLTGVTTEAFF. In DNA form, the CDR3 reads TGTGCCAGCAGCTTAACGGGGGTAACCACTGAAGCTTTCTTT. V and J are TRBV7-3 and TRBJ1-1; TRBD1 might be the D (5 bases). Germline V gene sequence: CDR1 SGHTA, CDR2 FQGTGA. V lost 0 bases to trimming and J lost 4 bases, with 9 bases between them. This CDR3 comprises 14 residues.

J is TRBJ2-3 and V is TRBV7-8; TRBD2 agrees at 15 bases. CDR1 is SGHVS, CDR2 FQNEAQ, per germline. The CDR3 is 16 residues long. Trimming cost V 5 bases and J 5 bases; bases outside gene matches: 5. CDR3 region: CASSGTSGGTVDTQYF. CDR3 bases: TGTGCCAGCAGCGGGACTAGCGGGGGGACCGTAGATACGCAGTATTTT.

The sample holds many counts of this clonotype. This chain connects TRBV20-1 to TRBJ2-3, with TRBD2 matching 10 bases. The CDR3 has 15 amino acids. Germline-derived CDR1 and CDR2 are DFQATT and SNEGSKA (reference sequence). The J segment lost 5 bases and the V segment lost 4 bases, leaving 9 bases of the junction unmatched. CDR3 residues: CSAIDLAGEVDTQYF. The CDR3 DNA sequence: TGCAGTGCTATTGATCTAGCGGGAGAAGTAGATACGCAGTATTTT.

J is TRBJ1-1 and V is TRBV7-8; D gene uncertain. V lost 7 bases and J 1 base, leaving 13 bases between the germline ends. The germline gives CDR1 SGHVS, CDR2 FQNEAQ. The CDR3 contains 14 residues. CDR3: CASKKAYRNTEAFF. The CDR3 bases are TGTGCCAGCAAGAAGGCCTATCGGAACACTGAAGCTTTCTTT.

The V call is TRBV7-2, the J call TRBJ1-2; 7 bases match TRBD1. The CDR3 sequence is 16 residues long. Germline V CDR1 and CDR2: SGHTA, FQGNSA. J was trimmed by 4 bases and V by 4 bases; bases with no gene match: 12. In DNA form, the CDR3 reads TGTGCCAGCAGCTCAGCAGGGGGTAAAGTAAGCTATGGCTACACCTTC. It translates to CASSSAGGKVSYGYTF.

This clonotype was observed a few times. For the CDR3, the DNA is TGTGCCAGCAGTGAACGGATGGGCATCATCGACGAGCAGTACTTC. Translated, it gives CASSERMGIIDEQYF. The gene calls are TRBV25-1 and TRBJ2-7; D is unclear. Germline V gene lookup returns CDR1 MGHDK and CDR2 SYGVNS. Trimming took off 2 bases at V and 5 bases at J, with 16 bases between the two ends. The CDR3 consists of 15 residues.

The rearrangement uses TRBV19 and TRBJ2-5, with a tentative D call TRBD1 (6 bases). CDR1 is LNHDA and CDR2 is SQIVND in the germline V gene (reference sequence). The V end was cut by 7 bases, the J end by 2 bases, with 20 bases between. This CDR3 is built from 16 residues. The CDR3: CASKTGIRDRQETQYF. Written as DNA, the CDR3 is TGTGCCAGTAAAACAGGGATTAGGGACCGGCAAGAGACCCAGTACTTC.

The chain carries TRBV15 and TRBJ1-6, with TRBD1 matching 8 bases. The CDR3 length is 12 residues. V lost 9 bases and J lost 9; bases outside the gene matches: 4. CDR1 and CDR2 (germline): LNHNV, YYDKDF (reference sequence). CDR3 coding DNA: TGTGCCACTGCGACAGGGGTTTCACCCCTCCACTTT. The encoded protein is CATATGVSPLHF.

The CDR3 region is CSVGRTGTLSGYTF. CDR3 sequence (DNA): TGCAGCGTTGGCCGGACAGGGACTCTCTCTGGCTACACCTTC. The genes are TRBV29-1 and TRBJ1-2, with 8 bases lining up with TRBD1. The CDR3 has 14 residues. Germline lookup yields CDR1 SQVTM and CDR2 ANQGSEA. The V and J ends lost 4 bases and 7 bases, in that order; junction bases with no gene match: 11.

This chain uses TRBV29-1 with TRBJ1-2; D remains unclear. Between the trimmed V and J ends, which lost 1 base and 10 bases, there was a span of 16 bases. This CDR3 contains 13 residues. Germline CDR1 and CDR2: SQVTM and ANQGSEA. DNA of the CDR3: TGCAGCGTTGAAGGGACGGGATCGTTTGTCTACACCTTC. This codes for CSVEGTGSFVYTF.

The chain is built from TRBV5-1 and TRBJ1-1; D gene uncertain. Trimming took off 3 bases at V and 11 bases at J, with 17 bases between the two ends. The germline CDR1 and CDR2 sequences are SGHRS and YFSETQ. The CDR3 has 13 amino acids. The CDR3, as DNA: TGCGCCAGCAGCTATAGACGGTTGGATGGGGCTTTCTTT. This translates into CASSYRRLDGAFF.

V gene TRBV2 combines with J gene TRBJ1-2; D gene unclear. This CDR3 is 13 amino acids long. Germline V gene sequence: CDR1 SNHLY, CDR2 FYNNEI. Trimming removed 3 bases at V and 2 bases at J, with 7 bases between. The CDR3 spells CASSETPNYGYTF. The CDR3 region has the DNA TGTGCCAGCAGTGAGACACCGAACTATGGCTACACCTTC.

The chain uses TRBV10-3 and TRBJ1-3, with a weak D call TRBD1 (5 bases). This CDR3 has 15 amino acids. The germline CDR1 and CDR2 sequences are ENHRY and SYGVKD. V dropped 4 bases and J dropped 2 bases, with 12 bases sitting between them. The CDR3 region is CAISGGIGAGNTIYF. As DNA, the CDR3 is TGTGCCATCAGTGGGGGTATAGGGGCTGGAAACACCATATATTTT.

Many counts were recorded for this clonotype. This sequence joins TRBV6-2 or TRBV6-3 and TRBJ2-7; 8 bases fit TRBD2. Germline CDR1 and CDR2: MNHEY and SVGEGT. The CDR3 extends over 13 amino acids. V dropped 11 bases and J dropped 1; count of bases not matched to a gene: 7. The CDR3: CASVGGGSYEQYF. The CDR3 nucleotides are TGTGCCTCCGTCGGGGGGGGTTCCTACGAGCAGTACTTC.

This sequence joins TRBV11-2 and TRBJ2-1; the match to TRBD2 covers 7 bases. The CDR3 spans 15 residues. CDR1 and CDR2 from the germline V gene are SGHAT and FQNNGV. V lost 6 bases, J lost 4 bases, and 9 bases stayed unmatched. The CDR3 DNA follows: TGTGCCAGCAGTCCCGGGACTATTACATACAATGAGCAGTTCTTC. This translates into CASSPGTITYNEQFF.

This clonotype was seen only once. Its ends do not fully match the called genes, so a read error is possible. The chain is built from TRBV7-9 and TRBJ2-7; 9 positions match TRBD2. There are 14 residues in the CDR3. Germline V gene sequence: CDR1 SEHNR, CDR2 FQNEAQ (reference sequence). CDR3 residues: CTSSALAGFGEQYF. The CDR3 bases are TGTACCAGCAGCGCACTAGCGGGTTTCGGCGAGCAGTACTTC.

CDR3 amino acids: CASSSTASGNTIYF. As DNA, the CDR3 is TGTGCCAGCAGCTCCACCGCCTCTGGAAACACCATATATTTT. V is TRBV14 and J is TRBJ1-3; D uncertain. The CDR3 has 14 amino acids. V was cut by 5 bases and J by 0 bases, with 8 bases left in between. CDR1 and CDR2 from the germline V gene are SGHDN and FVKESK.

This clonotype showed up many times. The chain links TRBV4-3 to TRBJ2-7, with TRBD1 as a possible D gene (5 bases). The CDR3 sequence is 16 residues long. Germline V gene sequence: CDR1 LGHNA, CDR2 YSLEER. Trimming removed 0 bases at V and 7 bases at J, with 19 bases between. CDR3 DNA sequence: TGCGCCAGCAGCCAAGATCATGGCGCGGCACACAGGGAGCAGTACTTC. Residues: CASSQDHGAAHREQYF.

The chain uses TRBV10-3 and TRBJ1-6, with 7 bases identical to TRBD1. The CDR3 consists of 14 residues. Germline lookup yields CDR1 ENHRY and CDR2 SYGVKD. Losses at the gene ends were 11 bases for V and 5 bases for J; bases not matched to a gene: 9. In nucleotides, the CDR3 is TGTGCCGCCCGGACAGGCGCTCATAATTCACCCCTCCACTTT. It translates to CAARTGAHNSPLHF.

The genes are TRBV10-3 and TRBJ2-7; no clear D gene. The V end lost 4 bases, the J end lost 1 base, and 11 bases lay between the germline ends. The V gene's germline CDR1 is ENHRY and CDR2 SYGVKD. The CDR3 length is 14 residues. CDR3 nucleotides: TGTGCCATCAGTGGGCGGCAGGAATCCTACGAGCAGTACTTC. This gives the protein CAISGRQESYEQYF.